This TCR beta chain was sequenced in a study of vaccination effects on CD4 cells after COVID-19. As for the study in general: The median interval between the second dose and post-vaccine sampling was 72 days.

Germline CDR1 reads SGHTA; CDR2 reads FQGNSA. V dropped 1 base and J dropped 9 bases, with 12 bases sitting between them. This CDR3 has 13 amino acids. The authors isolated CD4+ T cells after around 9 days of culture. Participants were vaccinated with two doses of either the BNT162b2 or mRNA-1273 vaccine. A half-volume exchange with IL-2 medium occurred on days 3 and 7. A remark on this clone: Antigen: not known.

Using immunoSEQ multiplex PCR, the repertoire was profiled, and TCRdb retains in-frame clones only, with some absent. The table has fewer than 85,000 clones, 74% seen once; the top ten hold under 2.5%. Sequencing used CD4+ T cells from PBMCs cultured without peptide, obtained after COVID-19 vaccination. The V gene is TRBV7-2, the J gene TRBJ2-5; D call uncertain. This clonotype was obtained from a human donor who received a COVID-19 vaccine. CDR3 sequence reads: CASSLDQATAQYF. The DNA of the CDR3 is TGTGCCAGCAGCTTAGACCAGGCGACGGCCCAGTACTTC.